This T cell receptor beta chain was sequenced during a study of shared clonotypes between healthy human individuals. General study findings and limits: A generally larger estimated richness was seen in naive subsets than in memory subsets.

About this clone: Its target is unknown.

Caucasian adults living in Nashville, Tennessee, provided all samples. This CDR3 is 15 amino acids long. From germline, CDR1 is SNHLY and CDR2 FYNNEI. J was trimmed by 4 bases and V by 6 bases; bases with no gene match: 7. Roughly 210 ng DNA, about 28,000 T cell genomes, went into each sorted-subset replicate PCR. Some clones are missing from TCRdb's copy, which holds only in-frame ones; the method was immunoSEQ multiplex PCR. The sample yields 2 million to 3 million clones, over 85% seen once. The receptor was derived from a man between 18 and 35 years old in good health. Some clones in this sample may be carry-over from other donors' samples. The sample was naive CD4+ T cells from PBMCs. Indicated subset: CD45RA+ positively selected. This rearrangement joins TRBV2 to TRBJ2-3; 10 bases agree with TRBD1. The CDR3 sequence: CASRRQGASADTQYF. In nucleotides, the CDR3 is TGTGCCAGCAGAAGACAGGGGGCTTCGGCAGATACGCAGTATTTT.